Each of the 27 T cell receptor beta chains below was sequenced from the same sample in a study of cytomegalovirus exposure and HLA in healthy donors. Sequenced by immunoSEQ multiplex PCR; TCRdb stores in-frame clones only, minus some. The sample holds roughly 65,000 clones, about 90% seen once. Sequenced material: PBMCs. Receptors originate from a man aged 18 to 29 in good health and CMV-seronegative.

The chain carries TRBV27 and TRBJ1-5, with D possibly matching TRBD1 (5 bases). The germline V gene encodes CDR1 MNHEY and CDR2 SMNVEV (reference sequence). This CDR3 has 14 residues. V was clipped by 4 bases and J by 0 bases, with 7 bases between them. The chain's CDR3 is CASSYQGSNQPQHF. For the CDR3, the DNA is TGTGCCAGCAGTTATCAGGGTAGCAATCAGCCCCAGCATTTT.

The CDR3 DNA is TGTGCTAGTGGTTTGGGGGAGGGGCGCCCAGATACGCAGTATTTT. Encoded protein: CASGLGEGRPDTQYF. This chain connects TRBV12-5 to TRBJ2-3; 7 bases match TRBD2. CDR1 LGHNT and CDR2 FRNRAP come from the germline V gene. V lost 1 base and J lost 4; bases outside the gene matches: 5. The CDR3 consists of 15 residues.

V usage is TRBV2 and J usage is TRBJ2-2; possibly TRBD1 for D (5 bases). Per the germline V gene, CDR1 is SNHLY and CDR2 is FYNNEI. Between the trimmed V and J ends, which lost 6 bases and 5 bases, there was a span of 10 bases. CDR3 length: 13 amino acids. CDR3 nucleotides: TGTGCCAGCAGGCCAGGGCGAACCGGGGAGCTGTTTTTT. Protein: CASRPGRTGELFF. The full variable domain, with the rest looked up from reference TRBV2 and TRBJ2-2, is EPEVTQTPSHQVTQMGQEVILRCVPISNHLYFYWYRQILGQKVEFLVSFYNNEISEKSEIFDDQFSVERPDGSNFTLKIRSTKLEDSAMYFCASRPGRTGELFFGEGSRLTVL.

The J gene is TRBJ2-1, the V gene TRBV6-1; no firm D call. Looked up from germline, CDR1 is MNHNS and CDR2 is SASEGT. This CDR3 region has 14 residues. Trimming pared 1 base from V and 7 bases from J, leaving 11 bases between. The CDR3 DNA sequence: TGTGCCAGCAGTGAAGTGGCCGAACCGAATGAGCAGTTCTTC. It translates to CASSEVAEPNEQFF.

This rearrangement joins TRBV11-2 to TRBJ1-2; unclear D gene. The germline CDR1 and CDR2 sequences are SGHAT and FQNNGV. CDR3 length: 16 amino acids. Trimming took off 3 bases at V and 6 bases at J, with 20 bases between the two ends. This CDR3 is CASSFWAGSLSNGYTF. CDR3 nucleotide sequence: TGTGCCAGCAGCTTCTGGGCAGGTTCCCTCTCCAATGGCTACACCTTC.

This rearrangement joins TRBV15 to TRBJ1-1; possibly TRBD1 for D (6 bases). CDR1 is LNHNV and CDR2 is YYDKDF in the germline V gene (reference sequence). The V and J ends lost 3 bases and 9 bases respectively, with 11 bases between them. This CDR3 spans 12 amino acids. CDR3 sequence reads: CATSRETGKAFF. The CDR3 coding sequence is TGTGCCACCAGCAGGGAAACAGGGAAAGCTTTCTTT.

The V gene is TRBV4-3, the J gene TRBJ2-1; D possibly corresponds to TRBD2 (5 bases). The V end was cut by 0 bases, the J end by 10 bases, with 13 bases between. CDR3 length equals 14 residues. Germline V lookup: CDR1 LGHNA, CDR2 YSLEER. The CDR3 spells CASSQDGGSLEQFF. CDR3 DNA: TGCGCCAGCAGCCAAGATGGTGGGAGCCTGGAGCAGTTCTTC.

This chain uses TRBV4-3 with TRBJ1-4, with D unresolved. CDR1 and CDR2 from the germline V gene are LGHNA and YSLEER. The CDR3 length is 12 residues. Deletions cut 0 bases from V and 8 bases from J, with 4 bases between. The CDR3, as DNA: TGCGCCAGCAGCCAAGATAGAGAAAAACTGTTTTTT. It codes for CASSQDREKLFF.

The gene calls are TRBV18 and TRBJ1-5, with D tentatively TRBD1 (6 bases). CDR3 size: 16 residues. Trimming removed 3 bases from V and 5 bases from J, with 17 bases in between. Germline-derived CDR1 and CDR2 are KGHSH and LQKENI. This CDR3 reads CASSPAPQGGHQPQHF. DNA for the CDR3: TGTGCCAGCTCACCCGCCCCACAGGGCGGGCATCAGCCCCAGCATTTT.

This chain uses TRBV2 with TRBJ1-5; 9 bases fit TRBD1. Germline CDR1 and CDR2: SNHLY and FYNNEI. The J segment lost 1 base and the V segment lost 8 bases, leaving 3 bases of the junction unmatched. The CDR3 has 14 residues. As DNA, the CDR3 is TGTGCCAGCCGGGACAGGGTAAGCAATCAGCCCCAGCATTTT. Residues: CASRDRVSNQPQHF.

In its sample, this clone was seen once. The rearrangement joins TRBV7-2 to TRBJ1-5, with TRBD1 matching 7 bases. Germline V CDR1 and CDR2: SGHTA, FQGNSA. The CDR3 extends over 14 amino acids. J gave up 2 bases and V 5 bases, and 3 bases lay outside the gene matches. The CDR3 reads CASSITGGNQPQHF. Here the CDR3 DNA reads TGTGCCAGCAGCATTACAGGGGGCAATCAGCCCCAGCATTTT.

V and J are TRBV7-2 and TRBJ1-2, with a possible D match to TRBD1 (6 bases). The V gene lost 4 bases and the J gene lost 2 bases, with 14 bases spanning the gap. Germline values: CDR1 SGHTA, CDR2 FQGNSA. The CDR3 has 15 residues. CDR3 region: CASSSQGLPNYGYTF. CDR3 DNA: TGTGCCAGCAGCTCACAGGGATTACCCAACTATGGCTACACCTTC.

The CDR3 region is CASSLRRGGDTQYF. The CDR3 nucleotides are TGTGCCAGCAGTTTACGGCGGGGGGGCGATACGCAGTATTTT. The rearrangement links TRBV27 to TRBJ2-3; 9 bases are shared with TRBD2. Trimming removed 2 bases from V and 6 bases from J; junction bases left unmatched: 3. The germline gives CDR1 MNHEY, CDR2 SMNVEV (reference sequence). The CDR3 sequence is 14 residues long.

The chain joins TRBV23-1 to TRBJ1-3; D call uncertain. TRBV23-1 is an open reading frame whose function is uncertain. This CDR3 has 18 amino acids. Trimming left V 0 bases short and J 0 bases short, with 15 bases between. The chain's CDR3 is CASSQSVRVQLSGNTIYF. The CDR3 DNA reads TGCGCCAGCAGTCAATCGGTCCGGGTGCAACTCTCTGGAAACACCATATATTTT.

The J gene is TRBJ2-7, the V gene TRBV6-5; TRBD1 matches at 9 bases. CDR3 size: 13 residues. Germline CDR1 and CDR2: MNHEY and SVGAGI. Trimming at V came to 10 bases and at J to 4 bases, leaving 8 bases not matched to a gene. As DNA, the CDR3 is TGTGCCACCAGCGGGACAGGGTCGTACGAGCAGTACTTC. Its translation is CATSGTGSYEQYF.

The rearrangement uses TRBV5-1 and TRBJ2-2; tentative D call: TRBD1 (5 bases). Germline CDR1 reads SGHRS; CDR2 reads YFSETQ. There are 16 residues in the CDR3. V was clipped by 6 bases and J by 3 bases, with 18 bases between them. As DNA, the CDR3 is TGCGCCAGCAAAACGACAGTGAGCCGGGACACCGGGGAGCTGTTTTTT. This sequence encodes CASKTTVSRDTGELFF. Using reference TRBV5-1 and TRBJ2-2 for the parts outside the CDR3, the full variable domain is KAGVTQTPRYLIKTRGQQVTLSCSPISGHRSVSWYQQTPGQGLQFLFEYFSETQRNKGNFPGRFSGRQFSNSRSEMNVSTLELGDSALYLCASKTTVSRDTGELFFGEGSRLTVL.

CDR3 DNA: TGTGCCAGCAGCCAAGGGGCGGGAGGGGGCGAGTATGAGCAGTTCTTC. This sequence encodes CASSQGAGGGEYEQFF. V usage is TRBV4-2 and J usage is TRBJ2-1, with 9 bases identical to TRBD2. This CDR3 comprises 16 residues. Germline V CDR1 and CDR2: LGHNA, YNFKEQ. V dropped 1 base and J dropped 8; count of bases not matched to a gene: 9.

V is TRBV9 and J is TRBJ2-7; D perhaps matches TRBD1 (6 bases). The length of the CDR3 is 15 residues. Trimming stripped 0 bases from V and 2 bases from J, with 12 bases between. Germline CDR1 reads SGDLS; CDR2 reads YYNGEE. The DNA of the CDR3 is TGTGCCAGCAGCGTAGATGGGGGCCCCACCTACGAGCAGTACTTC. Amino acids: CASSVDGGPTYEQYF.

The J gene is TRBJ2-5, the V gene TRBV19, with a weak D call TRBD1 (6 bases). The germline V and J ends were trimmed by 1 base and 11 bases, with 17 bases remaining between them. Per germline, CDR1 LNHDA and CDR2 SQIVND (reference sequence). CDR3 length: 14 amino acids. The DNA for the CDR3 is TGTGCCAGTAGTATAGTGGCACAGGGATCTATTCAGTACTTC. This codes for CASSIVAQGSIQYF. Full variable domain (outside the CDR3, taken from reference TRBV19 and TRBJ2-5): DGGITQSPKYLFRKEGQNVTLSCEQNLNHDAMYWYRQDPGQGLRLIYYSQIVNDFQKGDIAEGYSVSREKKESFPLTVTSAQKNPTAFYLCASSIVAQGSIQYFGPGTRLLVL.

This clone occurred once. The CDR3, as DNA: TGTGCCAGCAGAGATAAGAGAGGCGGTTACGAGCAGTACTTC. This encodes CASRDKRGGYEQYF. The chain recombines TRBV7-2 with TRBJ2-7; D unresolved. The CDR3 loop spans 14 amino acids. V was cut by 6 bases and J by 4 bases, with 16 bases left in between. Germline CDR1 is SGHTA and CDR2 is FQGNSA.

CDR3 amino acids: CASSFRGQGNTIYF. The CDR3 DNA follows: TGTGCCAGCAGTTTCAGGGGGCAGGGAAACACCATATATTTT. This rearrangement joins TRBV27 to TRBJ1-3; 8 positions agree with TRBD1. In germline, CDR1 is MNHEY, CDR2 SMNVEV (reference sequence). After removal of 3 bases from V and 4 bases from J, the junction contained 2 bases not matched to a gene. The CDR3 runs 14 residues.

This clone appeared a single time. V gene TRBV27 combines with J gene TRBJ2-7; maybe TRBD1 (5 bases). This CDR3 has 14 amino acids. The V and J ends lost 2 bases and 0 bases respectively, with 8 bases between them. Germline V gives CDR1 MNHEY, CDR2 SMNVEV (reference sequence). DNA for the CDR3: TGTGCCAGCAGTTTAAACAGGTACTCCTACGAGCAGTACTTC. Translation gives CASSLNRYSYEQYF.

Written as DNA, the CDR3 is TGCGCCAGCAGCTTGCCGGACAGGGAGAGTGGGGATACGCAGTATTTT. Its translation is CASSLPDRESGDTQYF. The rearrangement uses TRBV5-1 and TRBJ2-3; 8 bases line up with TRBD1. Per the germline V gene, CDR1 is SGHRS and CDR2 is YFSETQ. The CDR3 sequence is 16 residues long. Trimming cost V 1 base and J 6 bases; bases outside gene matches: 10.

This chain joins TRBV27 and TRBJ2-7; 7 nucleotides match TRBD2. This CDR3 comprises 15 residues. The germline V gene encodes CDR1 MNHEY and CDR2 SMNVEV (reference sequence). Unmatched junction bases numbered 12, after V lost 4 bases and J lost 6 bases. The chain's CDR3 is CASSWIGGRAGEQYF. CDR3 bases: TGTGCCAGCAGTTGGATTGGGGGGAGGGCTGGCGAGCAGTACTTC.

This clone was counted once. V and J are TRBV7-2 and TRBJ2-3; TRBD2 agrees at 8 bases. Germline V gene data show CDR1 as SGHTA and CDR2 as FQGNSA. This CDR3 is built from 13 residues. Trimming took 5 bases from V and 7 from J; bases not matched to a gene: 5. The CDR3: CASSPRTSNTQYF. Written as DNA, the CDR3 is TGTGCCAGCAGCCCAAGGACTAGCAATACGCAGTATTTT. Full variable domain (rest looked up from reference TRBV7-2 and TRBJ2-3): GAGVSQSPSNKVTEKGKDVELRCDPISGHTALYWYRQSLGQGLEFLIYFQGNSAPDKSGLPSDRFSAERTGGSVSTLTIQRTQQEDSAVYLCASSPRTSNTQYFGPGTRLTVL.

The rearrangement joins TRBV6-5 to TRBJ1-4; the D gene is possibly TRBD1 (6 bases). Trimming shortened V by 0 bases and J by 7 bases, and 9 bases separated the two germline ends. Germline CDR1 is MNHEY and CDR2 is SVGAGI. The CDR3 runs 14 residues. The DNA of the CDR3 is TGTGCCAGCAGTTACTCGCGAGGGGGTGAAAAACTGTTTTTT. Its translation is CASSYSRGGEKLFF.

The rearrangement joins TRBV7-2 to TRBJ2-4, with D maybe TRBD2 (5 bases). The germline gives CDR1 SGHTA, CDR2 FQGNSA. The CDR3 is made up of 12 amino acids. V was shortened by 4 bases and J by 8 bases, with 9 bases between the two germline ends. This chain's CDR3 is CASSSSEDIQYF. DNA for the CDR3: TGTGCCAGCAGCTCCTCGGAGGACATTCAGTACTTC.